These 28 T cell receptor beta chains came from one sample sequenced in a study of T-cell reconstitution after alpha-beta-depleted transplantation in children. For TCRbeta, the library was prepared with unique molecular identifiers. TCRdb recomputed calls from the PCR reads with MiXCR, one row per CDR3 protein. In the table there are fewer than 550,000 distinct CDR3 sequences, approximately 10% of which are singletons. The sample here was PBMCs, mostly from graft donor cells, taken 180 days after TCRalphabeta/CD19-depleted stem cell transplant. The origin of the receptors is a female patient aged 2-9 years who had a stem cell transplant for aplastic anemia, so the T cells may come from the graft donor.

The J gene is TRBJ1-1, the V gene TRBV5-1; D unresolved. Germline loops: CDR1 SGHRS, CDR2 YFSETQ. V was shortened by 0 bases and J by 3 bases, with 9 bases between the two germline ends. The CDR3 sequence is 14 residues long. CDR3 in amino acids: CASSLVVDHTEAFF. The CDR3, as DNA: TGCGCCAGCAGCTTGGTGGTAGACCACACTGAAGCTTTCTTT.

The chain employs TRBV7-2 and TRBJ2-1; D possibly corresponds to TRBD2 (7 bases). This CDR3 comprises 20 residues. Deletions cut 0 bases from V and 1 base from J, with 22 bases between. Germline lookup yields CDR1 SGHTA and CDR2 FQGNSA. Here the CDR3 reads CASSLAFLVGGARSYNEQFF. In DNA form, the CDR3 reads TGTGCCAGCAGCTTAGCGTTTCTAGTTGGGGGGGCGCGGTCCTACAATGAGCAGTTCTTC. Together with reference TRBV7-2 and TRBJ2-1, the CDR3 gives the full variable domain: GAGVSQSPSNKVTEKGKDVELRCDPISGHTALYWYRQSLGQGLEFLIYFQGNSAPDKSGLPSDRFSAERTGGSVSTLTIQRTQQEDSAVYLCASSLAFLVGGARSYNEQFFGPGTRLTVL.

This clonotype was seen a handful of times. V gene TRBV6-2 or TRBV6-3 combines with J gene TRBJ2-7, with 9 bases that match TRBD1. The germline V gene encodes CDR1 MNHEY and CDR2 SVGEGT. This CDR3 region has 15 residues. V trimming: 7 bases; J trimming: 3 bases; junction bases outside the gene matches: 10. CDR3 sequence: CASTNALGQGYEQYF. The CDR3 DNA follows: TGTGCCAGCACCAACGCTCTGGGACAGGGCTACGAGCAGTACTTC.

Many counts were recorded for this clonotype. The V call is TRBV5-1, the J call TRBJ2-7; tentatively, D is TRBD2 (5 bases). CDR3 length equals 15 residues. Germline values: CDR1 SGHRS, CDR2 YFSETQ. The V end was cut by 0 bases, the J end by 4 bases, with 14 bases between. CDR3 in amino acids: CASSLGGPPRYEQYF. In DNA form, the CDR3 reads TGCGCCAGCAGCTTGGGAGGGCCGCCCCGTTACGAGCAGTACTTC.

V is TRBV24-1 and J is TRBJ1-5, with 7 positions matching TRBD1. The V gene's germline CDR1 is KGHDR and CDR2 SFDVKD. This CDR3 region has 15 residues. Trimming cost V 5 bases and J 2 bases; bases outside gene matches: 5. CDR3 nucleotide sequence: TGTGCCACCAGTGTAGGGCAGGGGGGCAATCAGCCCCAGCATTTT. This encodes CATSVGQGGNQPQHF.

In DNA form, the CDR3 reads TGTGCCAGCAGTCCCATTGGGGTAGCGGGACAGAGCTCCTACGAGCAGTACTTC. Encoded protein: CASSPIGVAGQSSYEQYF. This chain links TRBV27 with TRBJ2-7; weak D call: TRBD2 (8 bases). This CDR3 is built from 18 residues. The germline CDR1 and CDR2 sequences are MNHEY and SMNVEV (reference sequence). V lost 5 bases and J 0 bases, leaving 23 bases between the germline ends.

This clonotype has only a few counts. The genes are TRBV20-1 and TRBJ2-7, with D perhaps TRBD1 (5 bases). The length of the CDR3 is 15 residues. V lost 0 bases and J 1 base, leaving 13 bases between the germline ends. The V gene's germline CDR1 is DFQATT and CDR2 SNEGSKA (reference sequence). CDR3 amino acids: CSAREPRVFSYEQYF. The DNA of the CDR3 is TGCAGTGCTAGAGAGCCCAGGGTGTTTTCCTACGAGCAGTACTTC.

The sample holds a few counts of this clonotype. The rearrangement links TRBV28 to TRBJ2-5; D gene unclear. Germline V lookup: CDR1 MDHEN, CDR2 SYDVKM. Trimming cost V 2 bases and J 4 bases, with 11 bases left between them. This CDR3 region has 14 residues. The CDR3, as DNA: TGTGCCAGCAGTTTAGGCCCATCGCCAGAGACCCAGTACTTC. Its protein product is CASSLGPSPETQYF.

This chain uses TRBV3-1 with TRBJ2-7; D is uncertain. Trimming pared 4 bases from V and 1 base from J, leaving 11 bases between. This CDR3 is built from 14 residues. CDR1 and CDR2 (germline): LGHDT, YNNKEL (reference sequence). This CDR3 is CASSLRLGSYEQYF. The CDR3 nucleotides are TGTGCCAGCAGCCTACGGCTGGGGTCCTACGAGCAGTACTTC.

This clonotype was seen a handful of times. This chain uses TRBV29-1 with TRBJ1-1, with D unclear. The germline V gene encodes CDR1 SQVTM and CDR2 ANQGSEA. The CDR3 consists of 15 residues. V gave up 0 bases and J gave up 1 base, with 12 bases separating them. The CDR3 DNA reads as TGCAGCGTTGAAGACCTAGCCCTAGGGAACACTGAAGCTTTCTTT. Translated, it gives CSVEDLALGNTEAFF.

The genes are TRBV6-2 or TRBV6-3 and TRBJ1-1; no firm D call. Germline V lookup: CDR1 MNHEY, CDR2 SVGEGT. The germline V and J ends were trimmed by 7 bases and 7 bases, with 13 bases remaining between them. The CDR3 covers 12 residues. For the CDR3, the DNA is TGTGCCAGCACTCGGATACCTGGTGAAGCTTTCTTT. Encoded protein: CASTRIPGEAFF.

The genes are TRBV12-3 or TRBV12-4 and TRBJ1-3; TRBD1 is a possible D gene (6 bases). The ends were cut back, 3 bases at V and 0 bases at J, with 15 bases in the middle. The CDR3 consists of 17 residues. This CDR3 reads CASSLGDTVLSGNTIYF. CDR3 nucleotide sequence: TGTGCCAGCAGTTTGGGGGACACAGTGCTCTCTGGAAACACCATATATTTT.

This clonotype showed up many times. The rearrangement uses TRBV20-1 and TRBJ2-1; 15 bases are a match to TRBD2. V trimming: 3 bases; J trimming: 8 bases; junction bases outside the gene matches: 8. CDR3 length equals 16 residues. Germline values: CDR1 DFQATT, CDR2 SNEGSKA (reference sequence). The CDR3 bases are TGCAGTGCTAGCGACGGGACTAGCGGGAGGCTCGATGAGCAGTTCTTC. Its translation: CSASDGTSGRLDEQFF.

V gene TRBV12-3 or TRBV12-4 combines with J gene TRBJ1-2; 9 bases align to TRBD1. The V gene end was trimmed by 5 bases and the J gene end by 2 bases; junction bases not matched to a gene: 6. There are 15 residues in the CDR3. CDR3 in amino acids: CASSQQGTGNYGYTF. DNA of the CDR3: TGTGCCAGCAGTCAGCAAGGGACAGGGAACTATGGCTACACCTTC.

V usage is TRBV12-3 or TRBV12-4 and J usage is TRBJ2-1; 9 bases line up with TRBD2. The V gene end was trimmed by 0 bases and the J gene end by 5 bases; junction bases not matched to a gene: 8. CDR3 size: 17 residues. The CDR3 nucleotides are TGTGCCAGCAGTTTAGCGCGAGCGGGAGGCGTCAACAATGAGCAGTTCTTC. Residues: CASSLARAGGVNNEQFF.

This clonotype turned up a few times. The V call is TRBV20-1, the J call TRBJ1-2; D is possibly TRBD1 (5 bases). Germline V gene data show CDR1 as DFQATT and CDR2 as SNEGSKA (reference sequence). The CDR3 extends over 12 amino acids. The germline V and J ends were trimmed by 4 bases and 4 bases, with 10 bases remaining between them. The chain's CDR3 is CSATQGSYGYTF. The CDR3 nucleotides are TGCAGTGCTACTCAGGGATCCTATGGCTACACCTTC.

The table lists this clonotype with a few counts. The chain recombines TRBV28 with TRBJ1-1, with TRBD1 as a possible D gene (6 bases). This CDR3 is 15 amino acids long. V was clipped by 5 bases and J by 1 base, with 14 bases between them. Germline loops: CDR1 MDHEN, CDR2 SYDVKM. This chain's CDR3 is CASSTDGQSNTEAFF. CDR3 in DNA: TGTGCCAGCAGTACTGACGGACAGTCGAACACTGAAGCTTTCTTT.

The gene calls are TRBV20-1 and TRBJ2-4; D is uncertain. V lost 5 bases and J 1 base, leaving 12 bases between the germline ends. CDR1 is DFQATT and CDR2 is SNEGSKA in the germline V gene (reference sequence). CDR3 length equals 14 residues. CDR3 nucleotide sequence: TGCAGTGCTCGGATATTCCTGGCCAAAAACATTCAGTACTTC. Its translation: CSARIFLAKNIQYF.

The rearrangement uses TRBV7-3 and TRBJ2-1; D gene ambiguous. V was trimmed by 0 bases and J by 4 bases, leaving 10 bases between them. Germline CDR1 reads SGHTA; CDR2 reads FQGTGA. The CDR3 is made up of 15 amino acids. CDR3 sequence: CASSLTGNGYNEQFF. Written as DNA, the CDR3 is TGTGCCAGCAGCTTAACTGGGAATGGGTACAATGAGCAGTTCTTC.

The chain is built from TRBV20-1 and TRBJ2-1, with TRBD2 matching 11 bases. Germline lookup yields CDR1 DFQATT and CDR2 SNEGSKA (reference sequence). The CDR3 sequence is 16 residues long. V lost 3 bases to trimming and J lost 3 bases; unmatched junction nucleotides: 7. DNA for the CDR3: TGCAGTGCTAGCCCTAGCGGGGGGAGAGTCTACAATGAGCAGTTCTTC. Translating gives CSASPSGGRVYNEQFF.

This chain links TRBV20-1 with TRBJ2-7, with D perhaps matching TRBD2 (5 bases). Looked up from germline, CDR1 is DFQATT and CDR2 is SNEGSKA (reference sequence). Trimming shortened V by 0 bases and J by 3 bases, and 12 bases separated the two germline ends. The CDR3 covers 14 residues. CDR3 amino acids: CSARDRLSLYEQYF. In nucleotides, the CDR3 is TGCAGTGCTAGAGATAGACTATCCCTCTACGAGCAGTACTTC.

This clonotype was observed a handful of times. The CDR3 DNA reads TGCGCCAGCAGCCAAGGGGGAGGTAGCGGGAGTCCCTACAATGAGCAGTTCTTC. It yields the protein CASSQGGGSGSPYNEQFF. The V and J genes are TRBV4-3 and TRBJ2-1, with 9 bases that match TRBD2. Germline loops: CDR1 LGHNA, CDR2 YSLEER. CDR3 length equals 18 residues. J lost 2 bases, V lost 1 base, and 9 bases had no gene match.

This rearrangement joins TRBV7-8 to TRBJ2-7; D may correspond to TRBD1 or TRBD2 (5 bases each). V lost 5 bases and J 2 bases, leaving 16 bases between the germline ends. Germline V CDR1 and CDR2: SGHVS, FQNEAQ. The CDR3 sequence is 15 residues long. CDR3 sequence (DNA): TGTGCCAGCAGCCGCTGGGGCGGGCCTCCCTACGAGCAGTACGTC. Its translation is CASSRWGGPPYEQYV.

The rearrangement links TRBV6-2 or TRBV6-3 to TRBJ2-3, with 9 bases identical to TRBD2. In germline, CDR1 is MNHEY, CDR2 SVGEGT. CDR3 length equals 17 residues. Trimming at V came to 1 base and at J to 0 bases, leaving 5 bases not matched to a gene. CDR3 nucleotide sequence: TGTGCCAGCAGTTACTTCCAGACTAGCGGTAGCACAGATACGCAGTATTTT. Protein sequence: CASSYFQTSGSTDTQYF.

This clonotype has a handful of counts. The chain is built from TRBV28 and TRBJ2-3, with no clear D. There are 14 residues in the CDR3. V gave up 2 bases and J gave up 6 bases, with 12 bases separating them. Germline CDR1 and CDR2: MDHEN and SYDVKM. The CDR3: CASSLPLFGDTQYF. In nucleotides, the CDR3 is TGTGCCAGCAGTTTACCTCTTTTTGGCGATACGCAGTATTTT.

This clonotype turned up a few times. The DNA for the CDR3 is TGCAGTGCTAGAGATTGGAGGCTAGGCTATGAGCAGTTCTTC. Amino acid sequence: CSARDWRLGYEQFF. V and J are TRBV20-1 and TRBJ2-1; TRBD2 might be the D (5 bases). CDR1 is DFQATT, CDR2 SNEGSKA, per germline (reference sequence). The CDR3 covers 14 residues. Trimming left V 0 bases short and J 8 bases short, with 14 bases between.

This chain links TRBV7-9 with TRBJ2-5; D gene unclear. The CDR3 extends over 13 amino acids. Trimming cost V 1 base and J 2 bases, with 5 bases left between them. The germline V gene encodes CDR1 SEHNR and CDR2 FQNEAQ (reference sequence). The CDR3 sequence: CASSLDNQETQYF. Written as DNA, the CDR3 is TGTGCCAGCAGCTTAGACAATCAAGAGACCCAGTACTTC.

This clonotype was seen a few times. V gene TRBV29-1 combines with J gene TRBJ2-7; D may be TRBD1 (6 bases). The V gene's germline CDR1 is SQVTM and CDR2 ANQGSEA. The ends were cut back, 5 bases at V and 4 bases at J, with 12 bases in the middle. This CDR3 contains 12 residues. The CDR3 nucleotides are TGCAGCGTTACAGGGTTCGGGTACGAGCAGTACTTC. It codes for CSVTGFGYEQYF.